This paragraph reports one T cell receptor (beta chain). This specimen comes from a study of technical replicates of blood from a few donors. The CDR3 totals 14 residues. Trimming stripped 1 base from V and 1 base from J, with 8 bases between. From germline, CDR1 is SGHRS and CDR2 YFSETQ. Here immunoSEQ multiplex PCR was the method, and the copy in TCRdb shows in-frame clones only, minus some. This sample has some 80,000 clones, with 94% found just once. The source of this sequence is a human donor in good health. The chain joins TRBV5-1 to TRBJ1-1, with D possibly being TRBD1 (6 bases). The specimen sequenced was T cells isolated from PBMCs. The CDR3 coding sequence is TGCGCCAGCAGCTTGACAGGGAGGAACACTGAAGCTTTCTTT. This encodes CASSLTGRNTEAFF.